Here is one TCR beta chain with its context. Under the authors' procedure: Quantification of nucleated cells was approximated via reference gene primer amplification. Repertoires were generated with immunoSEQ multiplex PCR, while TCRdb's copy carries only in-frame clones and drops some. The V and J calls and clone size were taken over from that table, and D and trimming were inferred from the DNA. The data hold 150,000 to 200,000 clones, with around 87% observed a single time. This specimen comes from a study of blood T cell repertoires in COVID-19. Looking at the study overall: PBMCs, B-cell-depleted T cells, or T cells provided the cDNA or gDNA that made up the material.

The CDR3 is 16 amino acids. Germline values: CDR1 SGHAT, CDR2 FQNNGV. V lost 5 bases and J 4 bases, leaving 20 bases between the germline ends. This TCR derives from a man aged 40-50 years with active or convalescent COVID-19. Material for sequencing was peripheral blood. The chain has TRBV11-2 and TRBJ2-5; weak D call: TRBD1 (6 bases). In nucleotides, the CDR3 is TGTGCCAGCAGCGAACGTCAGGGGTACGGTGGAGAGACCCAGTACTTC. This sequence encodes CASSERQGYGGETQYF. The variable domain in full, with the rest retrieved from reference TRBV11-2 and TRBJ2-5, is EAGVAQSPRYKIIEKRQSVAFWCNPISGHATLYWYQQILGQGPKLLIQFQNNGVVDDSQLPKDRFSAERLKGVDSTLKIQPAKLEDSAVYLCASSERQGYGGETQYFGPGTRLLVL.